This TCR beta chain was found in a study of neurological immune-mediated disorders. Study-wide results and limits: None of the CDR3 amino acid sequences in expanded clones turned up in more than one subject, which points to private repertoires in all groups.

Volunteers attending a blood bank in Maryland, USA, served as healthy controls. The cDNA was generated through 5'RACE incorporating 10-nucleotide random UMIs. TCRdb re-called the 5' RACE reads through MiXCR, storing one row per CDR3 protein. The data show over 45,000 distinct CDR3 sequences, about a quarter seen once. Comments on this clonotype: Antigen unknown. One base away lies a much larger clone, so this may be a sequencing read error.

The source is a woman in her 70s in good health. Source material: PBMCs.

The chain's CDR3 is CASSLWNGETQYF. CDR3 DNA: TGCGCCAGCAGCTTGTGGAACGGCGAGACCCAGTACTTC. The V gene is TRBV5-1, the J gene TRBJ2-5; no clear D. Germline lookup yields CDR1 SGHRS and CDR2 YFSETQ. The V and J ends lost 1 base and 5 bases respectively, with 9 bases between them. The CDR3 runs to 13 residues. The whole variable domain, remainder taken from reference TRBV5-1 and TRBJ2-5, is KAGVTQTPRYLIKTRGQQVTLSCSPISGHRSVSWYQQTPGQGLQFLFEYFSETQRNKGNFPGRFSGRQFSNSRSEMNVSTLELGDSALYLCASSLWNGETQYFGPGTRLLVL.